This T cell receptor beta chain was sequenced during a study of T cells in Graves' hyperthyroidism and ophthalmopathy (dated by TCRdb to between 2018 and 2021). Looking at the study overall: Peripheral blood was collected at initial diagnosis, before any treatment. After sampling, hyperthyroidism patients received methimazole starting at 30 mg daily, and ophthalmopathy patients received high-dose intravenous methylprednisolone. The 100 discovery patients were divided at random into training and test sets in a 7:3 ratio. To identify distinguishing TCR V-J signatures, a discovery cohort of around 98 patients was used, comprising some 45 with Graves' ophthalmopathy and approximately 58 with stable Graves' hyperthyroidism. An independent validation cohort of around 20 hyperthyroidism patients and approximately 17 patients who later progressed to ophthalmopathy tested prospective prediction of ophthalmopathy. The paper describes TCR Vbeta CDR3 sequencing of around 140 peripheral blood samples, made up of 43 ophthalmopathy patients, over 70 hyperthyroidism patients and 17 progressor patients. Thyroid tissue and blood T-cell repertoires from more than 5 Graves' hyperthyroidism patients were also compared in the study.

The hyperthyroidism patients were between 18 and 65 years old and newly diagnosed, with a disease duration of less than 2 months. Any patient with an uncontrolled infection, another autoimmune disease, pregnancy or lactation was excluded. Diagnoses were established on the basis of clinical symptoms, serum thyroxine and TRAb, thyroid ultrasound, and orbital computed tomography. Blood from progressor patients was collected at the time of first diagnosis with hyperthyroidism, before any ophthalmopathy symptoms had appeared. PBMCs were separated from 10 ml of fresh peripheral blood using Ficoll-Paque density gradient centrifugation. Progressor patients were initially diagnosed with Graves' hyperthyroidism and developed ophthalmopathy during follow-up. Total RNA was extracted with Trizol reagent, and quality was checked on an Agilent 2100 Bioanalyzer. In its sample, this clonotype was seen a few times. It lacks a known antigen. Base qualities are missing; no much larger clone stands one base away.

Trimming costs V 5 bases and J 3 bases, and their ends lie 17 bases apart. The germline V gene (reference sequence) specifies SEHNR as CDR1 and FQNEAQ as CDR2. The CDR3 holds 16 amino acids from the cysteine to the phenylalanine. The kept DNA is CDR3 alone, 48 bases in frame from the first base. The study at large found these results: Most expanded thyroid clonotypes (frequency above 0.001) were also found in blood, which suggests that blood repertoires may mirror thyroid immune responses. In validation, the model predicted progression to ophthalmopathy with about 71% sensitivity and over 72% specificity, a median of 6.5 months before onset. Ophthalmopathy was separated from stable hyperthyroidism by a 13 V-J signature model, with approximately 85% sensitivity and approximately 84% specificity obtained in cross-validation and 80%/75% obtained in testing. No statistical method was used to set the sample size in advance, and investigators knew the group allocation.

TCR beta CDR3 regions were amplified from RNA transcripts. The first round of RT-PCR for the TCR CDR3 was performed with the HTBI primer set and the Qiagen OneStep RT-PCR kit. Libraries were constructed in a second round of multiplex PCR, after which size selection and purification were performed. Libraries were sequenced paired-end with 100 bp reads on an Illumina HiSeq2000. Concerning the study's data processing: SOAPnuke was used to process the raw data, removing reads that contained adapters or uncalled bases, had a mean Phred below 15, or lacked an exact match to the constant primer or identifier. COPE v1.2.5 was used to merge the high-quality paired reads, and each unique nucleotide sequence was defined as a clonotype. MiTCR v1.1 was used to align clonotypes to the IMGT TRBV, TRBD and TRBJ reference segments. Analysis was restricted to V-J combinations with a frequency above 0.0001, which covered roughly 99% of repertoires. A TCS score was defined as the ratio between F50 (clonal expansion) and ExV (chaos), using BLOSUM62-based TCRdist between CDR3 peptides within each V-J. Welch's t-statistics and random forest reduced some 510 V-J features to fewer than 15, which were used in a naive Bayes classifier (R e1071). The public reads were quality trimmed at Q25 with fastp and then assembled into clones with MiXCR by TCRdb, keeping productive beta chains. CDR3 protein sequences are deduplicated, and each keeps its most common genes and DNA. These V and J calls rely on TCRdb rather than the paper's analysis. The sample table holds a few hundred thousand distinct CDR3 sequences, of which approximately 15% were seen once. In total, the top ten clones hold roughly 5.7% of the sample.

Sequenced input: blood. The TCR originated in a woman between 25 and 40 years old with Graves' hyperthyroidism that later progressed to Graves' ophthalmopathy. The sequence joins TRBV7-9 to TRBJ2-1; a weak D assignment points to TRBD1 (6 bases agree). The CDR3 sequence is CASSPRGGQRYNEQFF. The DNA reads TGTGCCAGCAGCCCCCGTGGGGGACAACGCTACAATGAGCAGTTCTTC.